Sequencing of this TCR beta chain was carried out in a study of cytomegalovirus exposure and HLA in healthy donors. General study results and limits: Several of the most significant clusters appeared, in a later analysis, to be linked to common viral pathogens. DRB1 showed the most TCR associations and HLA-C the fewest in a later analysis, as rates varied by HLA locus.

As concerns this clone: Its antigen is unidentified.

The PCR made use of 60 Vbeta and 13 Jbeta primers. Sequencing used immunoSEQ multiplex PCR; TCRdb keeps in-frame clones, though not all of them. The sample records approximately 130,000 clones, 75% being singletons. The V gene lost 4 bases and the J gene lost 1 base, with 14 bases spanning the gap. CDR3 length equals 15 residues. The germline V gene has CDR1 MRHNA and CDR2 SNTAGT. The chain is built from TRBV6-4 and TRBJ2-7; possibly TRBD1 for D (6 bases). Sequenced input: PBMCs. The receptor's source is a young man in good health and CMV-seronegative. CDR3: CASSVNPGQSYEQYF. CDR3 DNA sequence: TGTGCCAGCAGTGTTAACCCGGGACAATCCTACGAGCAGTACTTC.